Listed below are T cell receptor beta chains from one sample, sequenced in a study of cytomegalovirus exposure and HLA in healthy donors. The repertoire was sequenced with immunoSEQ multiplex PCR; TCRdb's copy has only in-frame clones and lacks some. The top ten hold about 4% of the sample, which has about 130,000 clones, around 74% seen once. The sample was PBMCs. The receptors originated from a woman between 50 and 59 years old in good health and CMV-seropositive. CDR3s include the opening cysteine and the closing phenylalanine or tryptophan.

V	J	CDR3
TRBV11-1	TRBJ2-2	CASSRGLDTGELFF
TRBV13	TRBJ1-5	CASSLGQGVNQPQHF
TRBV2	TRBJ2-3	CASSEFGASGTTDTQYF
TRBV5-1	TRBJ2-1	CASSVPLAGGLDEQFF
TRBV4-1	TRBJ2-7	CASSQVIQKNYEQYF
TRBV7-8	TRBJ2-4	CASSLISSALAKNIQYF
TRBV18	TRBJ2-5	CASSRTPGGGTQYF
TRBV14	TRBJ2-2	CASSHPRGGRGNTGELFF
TRBV9	TRBJ1-4	CASSVELGEKLFF
TRBV2	TRBJ2-7	CASSGQLSSYEQYF
TRBV29-1	TRBJ1-2	CSVEDKRDRGTNYGYTF
TRBV20-1	TRBJ1-2	CSRVRGFRYTF
TRBV5-1	TRBJ1-4	CASSLVAGYGSFEKLFF
TRBV7-2	TRBJ2-7	CASSLVTVGSSYEQYF
TRBV19	TRBJ2-1	CATSQAGAHNEQFF
TRBV10-3	TRBJ2-5	CAISENGEETQYF
TRBV4-2	TRBJ1-2	CASSQDAAGYGYTF
TRBV5-6	TRBJ2-2	CASSFGTGYTGELFF
TRBV19	TRBJ1-2	CASSIEAGNYGYTF
TRBV13	TRBJ1-2	CASSLGLGPGSGPYGYTF
TRBV11-2	TRBJ1-6	CASGPTGRRDNSPLHF
TRBV4-2	TRBJ2-1	CASSQSLSGGVTYNEQFF
TRBV19	TRBJ1-2	CAKFWGPRGGYTF
TRBV28	TRBJ1-4	CASSIGQINEKLFF
TRBV4-1	TRBJ2-5	CASSQGASGETQYF
TRBV9	TRBJ1-6	CASSYRDRDSLHF
TRBV10-3	TRBJ1-3	CAINQDPGNTIYF
TRBV5-4	TRBJ1-1	CASSLEFGRKRTEAFF
TRBV28	TRBJ1-5	CASSMTQGGNQPQHF
TRBV6-6	TRBJ2-3	CASSYRGSDTQYF
TRBV4-1	TRBJ2-5	CASSQDYARAWETQYF
TRBV19	TRBJ2-5	CASRERGGRETQYF
TRBV18	TRBJ1-5	CASSPGPNQPQHF
TRBV7-2	TRBJ2-7	CASSFSGNSYEQYF
TRBV6-5	TRBJ1-6	CASSLSTVGSPLHF
TRBV10-1	TRBJ2-3	CASSESSWASLTDTQYF
TRBV2	TRBJ1-6	CASSLGRSYNSPLHF
TRBV27	TRBJ2-1	CASRLAGGDEQFF
TRBV2	TRBJ2-5	CAGATGIARETQYF
TRBV7-2	TRBJ1-4	CASSGGTETNEKLFF
TRBV9	TRBJ2-7	CASSGTGTKDEQYF
TRBV11-2	TRBJ2-3	CASSSFEATDTQYF
TRBV19	TRBJ2-1	CASNFGVAGGNEQFF
TRBV5-1	TRBJ2-1	CASSLGGGQGHNEQFF
TRBV10-3	TRBJ1-2	CAISPPGTGYGYTF
TRBV19	TRBJ2-5	CASSGGREWETQYF
TRBV7-9	TRBJ1-1	CASSLTGGTEAFF
TRBV7-9	TRBJ2-1	CASSLALAGANEQFF
TRBV6-1	TRBJ1-2	CASSDGTGGAYGYTF
TRBV19	TRBJ2-6	CASSSETGYGANVLTF
TRBV5-8	TRBJ2-5	CASSLGAGGGTQETQYF
TRBV15	TRBJ2-5	CATSRPAGTNKGTQYF
TRBV13	TRBJ1-6	CASSWRTGGVNSPLHF
TRBV11-2	TRBJ2-1	CASSLTMTGQINEQFF
TRBV18	TRBJ2-1	CASSPGLVENEQFF
TRBV2	TRBJ1-1	CASSEKQRNTEAFF
TRBV28	TRBJ2-6	CASSLGGAGANVLTF
TRBV7-9	TRBJ1-4	CATEGGQGDEKLFF
TRBV4-2	TRBJ1-2	CASRAPGEANYGYTF